This T cell receptor (beta chain) was captured in a study of T cell changes during pregnancy in multiple sclerosis. TCRdb's table, derived via immunoSEQ multiplex PCR, lists solely in-frame clones and lacks some. Of more than 95,000 clones listed, approximately 93% are singletons. Material: peripheral blood, obtained after pregnancy. The clonotype was recovered from a female donor with multiple sclerosis, enrolled in a pregnancy study.

This CDR3 is CASKRSGVPYGYTF. In nucleotides, the CDR3 is TGTGCCAGCAAGAGGAGCGGAGTGCCCTATGGCTACACCTTC. This rearrangement joins TRBV2 to TRBJ1-2; no reliable D call. Germline V CDR1 and CDR2: SNHLY, FYNNEI. The CDR3 covers 14 residues. With 7 bases removed from V and 4 bases from J, the gap between germline ends came to 16 bases.